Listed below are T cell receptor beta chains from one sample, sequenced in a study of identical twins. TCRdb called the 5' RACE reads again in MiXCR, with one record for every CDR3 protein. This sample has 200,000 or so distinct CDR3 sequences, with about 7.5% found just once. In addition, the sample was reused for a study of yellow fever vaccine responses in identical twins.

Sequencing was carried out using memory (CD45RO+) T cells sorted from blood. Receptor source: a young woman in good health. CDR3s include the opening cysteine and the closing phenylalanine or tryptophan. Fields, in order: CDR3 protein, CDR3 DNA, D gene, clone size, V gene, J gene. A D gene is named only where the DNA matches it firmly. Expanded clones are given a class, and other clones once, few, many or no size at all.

CASSYRDREPPLHF	TGTGCCAGCAGTTACCGGGACAGGGAGCCACCCCTCCACTTT	TRBD1	NA	TRBV6-5	TRBJ1-6
CASSLRGLAGSTDTQYF	TGTGCCAGCAGTTTACGTGGGCTAGCGGGGTCCACAGATACGCAGTATTTT	TRBD2	few	TRBV27	TRBJ2-3
CASSLGQGSEKLFF	TGTGCCAGCTCGCTGGGACAGGGAAGTGAAAAACTGTTTTTT	TRBD1	NA	TRBV18	TRBJ1-4
CATSRDRGGELFF	TGTGCCACCAGCAGAGATCGAGGCGGGGAGCTGTTTTTT	NA	many	TRBV15	TRBJ2-2
CASSVDFNQPQHF	TGTGCCAGCAGCGTTGACTTCAATCAGCCCCAGCATTTT	NA	many	TRBV9	TRBJ1-5
CSAREGSIQPQHF	TGCAGTGCTAGAGAGGGGAGCATCCAGCCCCAGCATTTT	NA	many	TRBV20-1	TRBJ1-5
CASSLVGGGETQYF	TGTGCCAGCTCCCTCGTAGGGGGCGGAGAGACCCAGTACTTC	TRBD1	few	TRBV18	TRBJ2-5
CASSQKMTGWVDTQYF	TGCGCCAGCAGCCAAAAGATGACAGGATGGGTAGATACGCAGTATTTT	NA	many	TRBV5-1	TRBJ2-3
CASSLDFGEQYF	TGTGCCAGCAGCTTAGATTTCGGTGAGCAGTACTTC	NA	NA	TRBV11-3	TRBJ2-7
CSATLWEGAVEAFF	TGCAGTGCTACGTTATGGGAGGGGGCGGTTGAAGCTTTCTTT	TRBD1	few	TRBV20-1	TRBJ1-1
CSSSVGQDYTEAFF	TGCAGCTCAAGCGTGGGGCAGGATTACACTGAAGCTTTCTTT	NA	NA	TRBV29-1	TRBJ1-1